These 20 T cell receptor beta chains were all obtained from the same sample, sequenced in a study of post-analysis software for immune sequencing data. Findings and limits, study-wide: There were five or six TRBV segments more frequent in patients than controls, and TRBV5-6, TRBV5-1 and TRBV20-1 were among them.

Their specific antigens are unknown. The TCR beta cDNA libraries contained unique molecular identifiers. TCRdb recomputed calls from the PCR reads with MiXCR, one row per CDR3 protein. The sample gives fewer than 700,000 distinct CDR3 sequences, 44% of which show up once; roughly 1.8% is in the top ten. Sequencing was done on a sample of blood. All receptors come from a girl aged 10-17 years with multiple sclerosis.

The chain links TRBV29-1 to TRBJ1-1, with 7 positions matching TRBD1. Germline-derived CDR1 and CDR2 are SQVTM and ANQGSEA. The V segment lost 3 bases and the J segment 0 bases; nucleotides outside the gene matches: 7. The CDR3 is 15 residues long. CDR3 in amino acids: CSVDGRGDMNTEAFF. CDR3 DNA: TGCAGCGTTGACGGCAGGGGGGACATGAACACTGAAGCTTTCTTT.

This clonotype was counted a single time. The junction shows a germline mismatch at one end, possibly a read error. The chain links TRBV12-3 or TRBV12-4 to TRBJ2-7; no clear D. The CDR3 is 13 residues long. For the CDR3, the DNA is TGTGCCAGCAGTTTAGGGAAGCACTACGAACAGTACTTC. This gives the protein CASSLGKHYEQYF.

CDR3 amino acids: CATELANIQYF. The CDR3 DNA is TGTGCCACGGAACTAGCAAACATTCAGTACTTC. The V gene is TRBV2, the J gene TRBJ2-4; possibly TRBD2 for D (6 bases). CDR1 and CDR2 (germline): SNHLY, FYNNEI. V shed 10 bases and J shed 6 bases, with 10 bases lying between them. The CDR3 is 11 residues long.

This chain connects TRBV7-3 to TRBJ2-3, with D possibly matching TRBD2 (5 bases). The CDR3 length is 15 residues. V lost 4 bases and J 4 bases, leaving 15 bases between the germline ends. From germline, CDR1 is SGHTA and CDR2 FQGTGA. CDR3 region: CASSSYLLAPDTQYF. The CDR3, as DNA: TGTGCCAGCAGCTCATACCTTCTAGCCCCAGATACGCAGTATTTT.

DNA for the CDR3: TGCGCCAGCAGCTTCGCGGCGCCGAAGGACACCGGGGAGCTGTTTTTT. Amino acids: CASSFAAPKDTGELFF. The chain joins TRBV5-1 to TRBJ2-2; D remains ambiguous. This CDR3 contains 16 residues. The germline gives CDR1 SGHRS, CDR2 YFSETQ. V was cut by 2 bases and J by 3 bases, with 14 bases left in between.

This clonotype has at least ten counts. At one of its ends the junction is not consistent with the germline gene, which may arise from a read error. The V and J genes are TRBV5-1 and TRBJ2-5; 7 bases line up with TRBD2. The CDR3 is 14 residues long. Germline V gene lookup returns CDR1 SGHRS and CDR2 YFSETQ. CDR3: CASSLGGRGETQYF. The CDR3 DNA sequence: TGTGCCAGCAGCTTAGGCGGGCGGGGGGAGACCCAGTACTTC.

The chain has TRBV7-3 and TRBJ2-1, with D possibly matching TRBD1 (6 bases). The CDR3 runs to 15 residues. V was pared by 2 bases and J by 5 bases, with 13 bases between. The V gene's germline CDR1 is SGHTA and CDR2 FQGTGA. The CDR3 coding sequence is TGTGCCAGCAGCTTACAGGGGCCGGCGAACAATGAGCAGTTCTTC. This gives the protein CASSLQGPANNEQFF.

This chain connects TRBV5-1 to TRBJ2-5; possible D gene TRBD1, 6 bases. V dropped 5 bases and J dropped 11 bases, with 16 bases sitting between them. This CDR3 is 12 amino acids long. Germline V gene data show CDR1 as SGHRS and CDR2 as YFSETQ. CDR3 sequence reads: CASRDSDNEQYF. The CDR3 nucleotides are TGCGCCAGCAGGGACAGTGACAATGAGCAGTACTTC.

This clonotype was counted only a few times. This chain joins TRBV25-1 and TRBJ2-7; D remains ambiguous. This CDR3 comprises 12 residues. The V gene's germline CDR1 is MGHDK and CDR2 SYGVNS. V was trimmed by 3 bases and J by 3 bases, leaving 6 bases between them. The CDR3 DNA reads as TGTGCCAGCAGTGACAATAGCTACGAGCAGTACTTC. This sequence encodes CASSDNSYEQYF.

A few counts support this clonotype. The V and J genes are TRBV4-1 and TRBJ2-3; no firm D call. CDR1 MGHRA and CDR2 YSYEKL come from the germline V gene. The V gene lost 1 base and the J gene lost 9 bases, with 11 bases spanning the gap. The CDR3 has 13 residues. The CDR3 reads CASSQVSSTTQYF. The CDR3 nucleotides are TGCGCCAGCAGCCAAGTAAGCAGTACGACGCAGTATTTT.

The chain links TRBV7-8 to TRBJ1-5; D is unclear. The germline gives CDR1 SGHVS, CDR2 FQNEAQ. V was clipped by 6 bases and J by 5 bases, with 20 bases between them. The CDR3 has 16 residues. In nucleotides, the CDR3 is TGTGCCAGCAGTCTAAGTACCTCGGGTGGGCATCAGCCCCAGCATTTT. Amino acids: CASSLSTSGGHQPQHF.

In this sample, this clonotype turned up a few times. The CDR3 sequence is CASSYWGEQYF. Written as DNA, the CDR3 is TGTGCCAGCAGTTACTGGGGGGAGCAGTACTTC. The chain recombines TRBV6-2 or TRBV6-3 with TRBJ2-7; D is possibly TRBD1 or TRBD2 (5 bases each). The CDR3 sequence is 11 residues long. Germline V lookup: CDR1 MNHEY, CDR2 SVGEGT. Trimming stripped 1 base from V and 7 bases from J, with 5 bases between.

This chain links TRBV10-3 with TRBJ1-2, with TRBD1 as a possible D gene (5 bases). Germline assignment: CDR1 ENHRY and CDR2 SYGVKD. V lost 0 bases to trimming and J lost 3 bases, with 11 bases between them. This CDR3 spans 15 amino acids. DNA for the CDR3: TGTGCCATCAGTGAGTCTTATACAGGAGACTATGGCTACACCTTC. Amino acids: CAISESYTGDYGYTF.

This clonotype came up many times. The chain combines TRBV7-2 with TRBJ1-2; tentatively, D is TRBD1 (5 bases). Trimming pared 5 bases from V and 0 bases from J, leaving 10 bases between. Germline V gives CDR1 SGHTA, CDR2 FQGNSA. CDR3 length: 14 amino acids. CDR3 nucleotides: TGTGCCAGCAGCCTCGACAGTACTAACTATGGCTACACCTTC. Amino acids: CASSLDSTNYGYTF.

V is TRBV18 and J is TRBJ2-1; perhaps TRBD1 as D (5 bases). The DNA end is a closer match to TRBJ2-7, so the J assignment may be wrong. CDR1 and CDR2 from the germline V gene are KGHSH and LQKENI. This CDR3 has 14 residues. The CDR3 sequence: CASSPPTQGYEQYF. The CDR3 region has the DNA TGTGCCAGCTCACCACCGACCCAGGGCTACGAGCAGTACTTC.

V gene TRBV5-1 combines with J gene TRBJ2-5; D is possibly TRBD2 (6 bases). CDR1 is SGHRS, CDR2 YFSETQ, per germline. The V end lost 4 bases, the J end lost 2 bases, and 21 bases lay between the germline ends. The CDR3 has 17 residues. Here the CDR3 DNA reads TGCGCCAGCAGCCCCCCCCTTGGGACTTTGTCACAAGAGACCCAGTACTTC. As protein: CASSPPLGTLSQETQYF.

This clonotype was seen a few times. J is TRBJ2-3 and V is TRBV27, with TRBD2 matching 10 bases. The germline V gene has CDR1 MNHEY and CDR2 SMNVEV (reference sequence). J gave up 4 bases and V 7 bases, and 5 bases lay outside the gene matches. The CDR3 contains 14 residues. The CDR3 DNA sequence: TGTGCCAGCAAGAGCGGGAGGGCCCCAGATACGCAGTATTTT. Amino acids: CASKSGRAPDTQYF.

The rearrangement joins TRBV18 to TRBJ1-3; weak D call: TRBD1 (6 bases). CDR1 is KGHSH and CDR2 is LQKENI in the germline V gene. The CDR3 runs 13 residues. The V end was cut by 5 bases, the J end by 5 bases, with 10 bases between. CDR3 nucleotides: TGTGCCAGCTCATGGACAGAAAGAAACACCATATATTTT. It translates to CASSWTERNTIYF.

Notes on this clonotype: The germline gene is not matched at one end of the junction; a read error may be the cause. The chain joins TRBV12-3 or TRBV12-4 to TRBJ2-1; 9 bases are a match to TRBD2. The length of the CDR3 is 15 residues. The CDR3 DNA reads TGTGCCAGCAGTTTAAGGACTAGCGCCGAAAATGGGCAGTTCTTC. Protein: CASSLRTSAENGQFF.

The CDR3, as DNA: TGTGCCAGCGCAGAGGATTTGACCTACGAGCAGTACTTC. This gives the protein CASAEDLTYEQYF. The chain has TRBV2 and TRBJ2-4, with no clear D. The J call is uncertain, as TRBJ2-7 better fits the DNA end. The CDR3 totals 13 residues. The germline V gene encodes CDR1 SNHLY and CDR2 FYNNEI.